This T cell receptor beta chain is from a study of T cells expressing NK-cell markers. Germline V gene lookup returns CDR1 SGHRS and CDR2 YFSETQ. The CDR3 runs to 14 residues. TCRdb re-called the 5' RACE reads; every CDR3 protein appears as one record, without DNA. The sample table includes 150,000 to 200,000 distinct CDR3 sequences. This chain connects TRBV5-1 to TRBJ1-5; the D call of TRBD1 rests on TCRdb alone, since no DNA is present to check it. The sequencing sample was made of blood T cells: a sorted CD56 or NKG2C T cell subset, CD4+ or CD8+ T cells, or bulk PBMC T cells (not recorded which). This sequence originates from a woman between 18 and 70 years old in good health. CDR3 amino acids: CASSSGQADQPQHF.